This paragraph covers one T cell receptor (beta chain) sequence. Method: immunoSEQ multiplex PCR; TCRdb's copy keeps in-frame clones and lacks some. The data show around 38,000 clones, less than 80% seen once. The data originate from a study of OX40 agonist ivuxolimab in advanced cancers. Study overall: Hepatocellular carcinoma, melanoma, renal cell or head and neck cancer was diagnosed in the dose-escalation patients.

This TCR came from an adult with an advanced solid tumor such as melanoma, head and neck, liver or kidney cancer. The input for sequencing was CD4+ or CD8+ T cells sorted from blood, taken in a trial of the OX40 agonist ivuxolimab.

As DNA, the CDR3 is TGTGCCAGCAGTTGGAGGGGGATGAACACTGAAGCTTTCTTT. Its protein product is CASSWRGMNTEAFF. The chain couples TRBV28 to TRBJ1-1, with a weak D call TRBD1 (6 bases). Trimming shortened V by 4 bases and J by 0 bases, and 9 bases separated the two germline ends. Germline CDR1 is MDHEN and CDR2 is SYDVKM. The CDR3 is 14 amino acids.